Listed below are T cell receptor beta chains from one sample, sequenced in a study of blood T cell repertoires in COVID-19. Measured with immunoSEQ multiplex PCR; TCRdb has only the in-frame clones, and not every one. The table has 250,000 to 300,000 clones, 86% seen once. Specimen: peripheral blood. Receptors originate from a man between 18 and 29 years old with active or convalescent COVID-19. Both conserved end residues are part of each CDR3. A D gene is named only where the DNA matches it firmly. Size values are once, few and many counts, or a class for expanded clones, and some rows have none.

J gene: TRBJ1-1
clone size: .
V gene: TRBV25-1
D gene: TRBD1
CDR3 protein: CASSARGAEAFF
CDR3 DNA: TGTGCCAGCAGTGCCAGGGGGGCTGAAGCTTTCTTT

J gene: TRBJ1-2
clone size: .
V gene: TRBV7-2
D gene: .
CDR3 protein: CASSPDGLNYGYTF
CDR3 DNA: TGTGCCAGCAGTCCTGACGGACTTAACTATGGCTACACCTTC

J gene: TRBJ1-5
clone size: .
V gene: TRBV13
D gene: TRBD1
CDR3 protein: CASSFGQVGQPQHF
CDR3 DNA: TGTGCCAGCAGCTTTGGACAGGTTGGTCAGCCCCAGCATTTT

J gene: TRBJ2-1
clone size: .
V gene: TRBV6-5
D gene: .
CDR3 protein: CATKEFAYYNEQFF
CDR3 DNA: TGTGCCACAAAGGAGTTTGCCTACTACAATGAGCAGTTCTTC

J gene: TRBJ2-3
clone size: .
V gene: TRBV10-3
D gene: TRBD2
CDR3 protein: CATLTSGTDTQYF
CDR3 DNA: TGTGCCACCCTGACTAGCGGGACAGATACGCAGTATTTT

J gene: TRBJ2-7
clone size: .
V gene: TRBV7-2
D gene: .
CDR3 protein: CASSFQTSLYEQYF
CDR3 DNA: TGTGCCAGCAGCTTCCAGACTAGTCTATACGAGCAGTACTTC

J gene: TRBJ2-6
clone size: .
V gene: TRBV6-2/TRBV6-3
D gene: .
CDR3 protein: CASSYSGRSGANVLTF
CDR3 DNA: TGTGCCAGCAGTTACTCGGGGAGGTCTGGGGCCAACGTCCTGACTTTC

J gene: TRBJ2-5
clone size: .
V gene: TRBV19
D gene: .
CDR3 protein: CASSISSEETQYF
CDR3 DNA: TGTGCCAGTAGTATATCTTCCGAGGAGACCCAGTACTTC

J gene: TRBJ1-1
clone size: once
V gene: TRBV24-1
D gene: .
CDR3 protein: CATSDPTGEAFF
CDR3 DNA: TGTGCCACCAGTGATCCTACGGGGGAAGCTTTCTTT

J gene: TRBJ2-7
clone size: once
V gene: TRBV27
D gene: .
CDR3 protein: CASSFRSVFGYEQYF
CDR3 DNA: TGTGCCAGCAGTTTTCGGAGCGTTTTCGGGTACGAGCAGTACTTC

J gene: TRBJ2-2
clone size: .
V gene: TRBV11-3
D gene: .
CDR3 protein: CASSLASGTHANTGELFF
CDR3 DNA: TGTGCCAGCAGCTTAGCTTCCGGGACACATGCGAACACCGGGGAGCTGTTTTTT

J gene: TRBJ1-5
clone size: .
V gene: TRBV6-5
D gene: .
CDR3 protein: CASSDAGGTFKPQHF
CDR3 DNA: TGTGCCAGCAGCGACGCCGGGGGAACGTTCAAGCCCCAGCATTTT

J gene: TRBJ1-2
clone size: .
V gene: TRBV7-3
D gene: .
CDR3 protein: CASSPGRGGQGGYTF
CDR3 DNA: TGTGCCAGCAGCCCAGGCCGCGGAGGCCAAGGAGGCTACACCTTC

J gene: TRBJ2-7
clone size: few
V gene: TRBV6-5
D gene: .
CDR3 protein: CASKRGAHEQYF
CDR3 DNA: TGTGCCAGCAAACGGGGGGCGCACGAGCAGTACTTC

J gene: TRBJ2-1
clone size: .
V gene: TRBV18
D gene: .
CDR3 protein: CASSPQLLHNEQFF
CDR3 DNA: TGTGCCAGCTCACCACAATTACTGCACAATGAGCAGTTCTTC

J gene: TRBJ1-2
clone size: once
V gene: TRBV3-1/TRBV3-2
D gene: .
CDR3 protein: CASSQVLGANYGYTF
CDR3 DNA: TGTGCCAGCAGCCAAGTTTTGGGAGCTAACTATGGCTACACCTTC

J gene: TRBJ2-5
clone size: .
V gene: TRBV15
D gene: TRBD2
CDR3 protein: CATSSGRGYQETQYF
CDR3 DNA: TGTGCCACCAGCTCGGGGAGGGGCTACCAAGAGACCCAGTACTTC

J gene: TRBJ2-3
clone size: .
V gene: TRBV14
D gene: .
CDR3 protein: CASSQEWEARDTQYF
CDR3 DNA: TGTGCCAGCAGCCAAGAGTGGGAGGCACGAGATACGCAGTATTTT

J gene: TRBJ1-3
clone size: .
V gene: TRBV6-6
D gene: TRBD1
CDR3 protein: CASSKYSTGAGNTIYF
CDR3 DNA: TGTGCCAGCAGTAAATACTCGACAGGGGCTGGAAACACCATATATTTT

J gene: TRBJ1-6
clone size: .
V gene: TRBV14
D gene: .
CDR3 protein: CASTRLYNSPLHF
CDR3 DNA: TGTGCCAGTACCAGGCTCTATAATTCACCCCTCCACTTT

J gene: TRBJ1-2
clone size: .
V gene: TRBV30
D gene: TRBD1
CDR3 protein: CASGQGARGYTF
CDR3 DNA: TGTGCCTCGGGACAGGGGGCTCGGGGCTACACCTTC

J gene: TRBJ2-6
clone size: once
V gene: TRBV11-3
D gene: .
CDR3 protein: CASSLFSGYLSGANVLTF
CDR3 DNA: TGTGCCAGCAGCTTATTTTCAGGATATCTCTCTGGGGCCAACGTCCTGACTTTC

J gene: TRBJ1-1
clone size: .
V gene: TRBV19
D gene: TRBD1
CDR3 protein: CASTKGLGTGAEAFF
CDR3 DNA: TGTGCCAGCACTAAAGGACTTGGGACAGGTGCTGAAGCTTTCTTT

J gene: TRBJ1-4
clone size: .
V gene: TRBV5-1
D gene: TRBD1
CDR3 protein: CASRPDRGHEKLFF
CDR3 DNA: TGCGCCAGCCGACCAGACAGGGGGCATGAAAAACTGTTTTTT

J gene: TRBJ2-5
clone size: .
V gene: TRBV19
D gene: .
CDR3 protein: CASSINQETQYF
CDR3 DNA: TGTGCCAGTAGTATCAATCAAGAGACCCAGTACTTC

J gene: TRBJ1-6
clone size: .
V gene: TRBV5-4
D gene: TRBD1
CDR3 protein: CASSRDRTNSPLHF
CDR3 DNA: TGTGCCAGCAGCCGGGACAGGACTAATTCACCCCTCCACTTT

J gene: TRBJ1-1
clone size: .
V gene: TRBV6-7
D gene: .
CDR3 protein: CASRPGHEAFF
CDR3 DNA: TGTGCCAGCAGACCGGGACATGAAGCTTTCTTT

J gene: TRBJ1-6
clone size: .
V gene: TRBV4-2
D gene: .
CDR3 protein: CASSQHTGRESPLHF
CDR3 DNA: TGTGCCAGCAGCCAACACACAGGGAGGGAGTCACCCCTCCACTTT

J gene: TRBJ2-3
clone size: .
V gene: TRBV5-1
D gene: TRBD1
CDR3 protein: CASSSSRDRLRTDTQYF
CDR3 DNA: TGCGCCAGCAGCTCCTCCCGGGACAGGCTGAGGACAGATACGCAGTATTTT

J gene: TRBJ1-2
clone size: .
V gene: TRBV9
D gene: TRBD1
CDR3 protein: CASSVGQDRAYGYTF
CDR3 DNA: TGTGCCAGCAGCGTAGGGCAGGACAGGGCCTATGGCTACACCTTC

J gene: TRBJ1-2
clone size: .
V gene: TRBV6-5
D gene: .
CDR3 protein: CASMENGYTF
CDR3 DNA: TGTGCCAGCATGGAGAATGGCTACACCTTC

J gene: TRBJ1-1
clone size: .
V gene: TRBV18
D gene: .
CDR3 protein: CASSPRSQVASEAFF
CDR3 DNA: TGTGCCAGCTCACCCCGAAGTCAAGTAGCTTCTGAAGCTTTCTTT

J gene: TRBJ2-3
clone size: .
V gene: TRBV11-2
D gene: TRBD2
CDR3 protein: CASSLVSGTGTDTQYF
CDR3 DNA: TGTGCCAGCAGCTTAGTTAGCGGGACCGGCACAGATACGCAGTATTTT

J gene: TRBJ2-6
clone size: .
V gene: TRBV3-1/TRBV3-2
D gene: .
CDR3 protein: CASSQYWGGLGSGANVLTF
CDR3 DNA: TGTGCCAGCAGCCAATACTGGGGAGGCCTCGGCTCTGGGGCCAACGTCCTGACTTTC

J gene: TRBJ1-2
clone size: .
V gene: TRBV6-5
D gene: TRBD1
CDR3 protein: CASSYSRTGIYGYTF
CDR3 DNA: TGTGCCAGCAGTTACTCCCGGACAGGGATCTACGGCTACACCTTC

J gene: TRBJ2-1
clone size: few
V gene: TRBV4-1
D gene: .
CDR3 protein: CASSFLYNEQFF
CDR3 DNA: TGCGCCAGCAGCTTTTTATACAATGAGCAGTTCTTC

J gene: TRBJ2-3
clone size: .
V gene: TRBV7-9
D gene: TRBD2
CDR3 protein: CASSLAGGGAYTQYF
CDR3 DNA: TGTGCCAGCAGCTTAGCCGGGGGGGGAGCCTATACGCAGTATTTT

J gene: TRBJ2-2
clone size: .
V gene: TRBV19
D gene: .
CDR3 protein: CASSIDPLGVATTGELFF
CDR3 DNA: TGTGCCAGTAGTATAGACCCCCTCGGGGTAGCGACCACCGGGGAGCTGTTTTTT

J gene: TRBJ2-1
clone size: .
V gene: TRBV9
D gene: TRBD2
CDR3 protein: CASSPPIPGTSGGGSYNEQFF
CDR3 DNA: TGTGCCAGCAGCCCACCCATCCCCGGGACTAGCGGAGGCGGGTCCTACAATGAGCAGTTCTTC

J gene: TRBJ2-3
clone size: .
V gene: TRBV6-2/TRBV6-3
D gene: .
CDR3 protein: CASSYRGQYTDTQYF
CDR3 DNA: TGTGCCAGCAGTTATAGAGGACAGTACACAGATACGCAGTATTTT

J gene: TRBJ2-2
clone size: once
V gene: TRBV7-3
D gene: TRBD2
CDR3 protein: CASSLGRESPTGELFF
CDR3 DNA: TGTGCCAGCAGCTTAGGGCGGGAGAGTCCCACCGGGGAGCTGTTTTTT

J gene: TRBJ2-7
clone size: .
V gene: TRBV2
D gene: TRBD2
CDR3 protein: CASSEGTSDLRGQYF
CDR3 DNA: TGTGCCAGCAGTGAGGGGACTAGCGACCTAAGGGGGCAGTACTTC

J gene: TRBJ1-2
clone size: .
V gene: TRBV12-3/TRBV12-4
D gene: TRBD1
CDR3 protein: CASSLGQGVGYTF
CDR3 DNA: TGTGCCAGCAGTTTAGGGCAGGGGGTGGGCTACACCTTC

J gene: TRBJ1-1
clone size: .
V gene: TRBV15
D gene: TRBD1
CDR3 protein: CATSRGQGSTEAFF
CDR3 DNA: TGTGCCACCAGCCGGGGACAGGGGAGCACTGAAGCTTTCTTT

J gene: TRBJ1-4
clone size: few
V gene: TRBV7-8
D gene: .
CDR3 protein: CASSLLGQGGEKLFF
CDR3 DNA: TGTGCCAGCAGCTTACTCGGGCAGGGAGGCGAAAAACTGTTTTTT